The present entry profiles one TCR beta chain with its context. As handled by the study authors: Reference gene primer amplification yielded estimated nucleated cell counts. Method: immunoSEQ multiplex PCR; TCRdb's copy keeps in-frame clones and lacks some. D and trimming were read from the DNA, whereas the V and J calls and clone size are those reported in that table. The repertoire holds some 150,000 clones, with approximately 80% as singletons. The entry originates in a study of blood T cell repertoires in COVID-19. Sequenced material: peripheral blood. The source is a human donor in a cohort sampled during active COVID-19.

The DNA of the CDR3 is TGTGCCAGCAGCTTAGGGGGACTAAGGCTAGGAGGAAGGACTGAAGCTTTCTTT. As protein: CASSLGGLRLGGRTEAFF. This chain uses TRBV7-9 with TRBJ1-1, with D maybe TRBD1 (5 bases). CDR1 is SEHNR, CDR2 FQNEAQ, per germline (reference sequence). Trimming cost V 1 base and J 5 bases, with 23 bases left between them. This CDR3 comprises 18 residues.